This T cell receptor beta chain was obtained from a study of Ad26.COV2.S vaccination and SARS-CoV-2 variants. Study-level findings and limits: Greater spike-specific TCR breadth was seen in vaccine recipients than in placebo recipients. Measures of TCR breadth and depth may have fallen short of total T cell responses.

Treatment in this sample: around 19 received Ad26.COV2.S at low or high dose, single or two shots; roughly five received placebo; per-sample allocation not given. Day 63 after the first vaccine or placebo injection was the time point for sampling. Participants' vaccine, an Ad26 vector, delivered Wuhan-strain SARS-CoV-2 spike. Notes on this clone: No antigen is known for it.

CDR3 length: 16 residues. The V segment lost 1 base and the J segment 3 bases; nucleotides outside the gene matches: 6. Germline CDR1 SGHNT, CDR2 YYREEE (reference sequence). The protocol was immunoSEQ multiplex PCR, while the TCRdb copy is restricted to in-frame clones and leaves out a portion. Of around 320,000 clones in the sample, about 82% were seen once. This specimen was peripheral blood, taken in a trial of Ad26.COV2.S vaccine versus placebo. V gene TRBV5-4 combines with J gene TRBJ2-1, with 8 bases aligning to TRBD1. The TCR sequence derives from a person between 18 and 65 years old who received the Ad26.COV2.S COVID-19 vaccine or a placebo. CDR3 bases: TGTGCCAGCAGCTTGTCAGAGGACAGGGTCTACAATGAGCAGTTCTTC. Residues: CASSLSEDRVYNEQFF.